This T cell receptor (beta chain) emerged from a study of T cells after yellow fever vaccination. Findings and limits, study-wide: Most clones from primary vaccination were detected again post-booster (about 96% CD4, 70% to 90% CD8). Researchers noted that a small share of clonotypes showed up in both CD4 and CD8 compartments.

As TCR cDNA was made by 5'RACE template switching, a universal primer site and UMIs were added. Each CDR3 protein is one row after TCRdb ran MiXCR on the 5' RACE reads. Of more than 120,000 distinct CDR3 sequences in the sample, roughly 8.2% were seen once. This clonotype has ten or more counts. Antigen: not known. The germline gives CDR1 SGHRS, CDR2 YFSETQ. The CDR3 consists of 16 residues. V shed 4 bases and J 2 bases; nucleotides not matched to a gene: 10. This TCR was sampled from a man aged 25 to 40 who received the YFV17D yellow fever vaccine. The chain combines TRBV5-1 with TRBJ2-3; 7 bases map to TRBD1. The sequencing used CD4+ T cells sorted from PBMCs, collected 5 days after the yellow fever booster vaccination. CDR3 DNA sequence: TGCGCCAGCAGCCGAGCTACAGGGGCCTTCACAGATACGCAGTATTTT. Its translation: CASSRATGAFTDTQYF.